A selection of T cell receptor beta chains follows, all from one sample in a study of cytomegalovirus exposure and HLA in healthy donors. Clones were read by immunoSEQ multiplex PCR, and TCRdb kept only the in-frame ones, dropping some. The table includes under 200,000 clones, 80% to 90% detected once. The sequencing input was PBMCs. The receptors were sampled from a woman aged 25 to 39 in good health and CMV-seronegative. CDR3s include the opening cysteine and the closing phenylalanine or tryptophan. Each record gives: V gene, D gene, J gene, clone size, CDR3 DNA, CDR3 protein. A D gene is named only where the DNA matches it firmly. Size is omitted from some rows. Given values are once, few, many or a class for expanded clones.

>TRBV11-2|TRBD2|TRBJ2-7|NA
TGTGCCAGCAGGACTAGCGGGGGACCCTACGAGCAGTACTTC
CASRTSGGPYEQYF
>TRBV11-2|TRBD1|TRBJ2-3|NA
TGTGCCAGCAGCCCCCCGGGGCAGGGGGCGTACGACACGCAGTATTTT
CASSPPGQGAYDTQYF
>TRBV2|TRBD1|TRBJ2-5|NA
TGTGCCAGCAGTATTCTAAGGGGGACAGGGGACCAGTACTTC
CASSILRGTGDQYF
>TRBV28|TRBD2|TRBJ2-7|NA
TGTGCCAGCAGTCCCGGTTTCGCGGGAGAGTACGAGCAGTACTTC
CASSPGFAGEYEQYF
>TRBV29-1|NA|TRBJ1-1|NA
TGCAGCGTCGAGCGGAACACTGAAGCTTTCTTT
CSVERNTEAFF
>TRBV25-1|NA|TRBJ2-7|few
TGTGCCAGCAGTGAATGGAGGCCGTACGTGCAGTACTTC
CASSEWRPYVQYF
>TRBV7-9|NA|TRBJ2-3|NA
TGTGCCAGCAGCCTGACAGCTAGCACAGATACGCAGTATTTT
CASSLTASTDTQYF
>TRBV5-4|NA|TRBJ1-3|few
TGTGCCCAGGGCCCGGAGAGGGGAGGCACCATATATTTT
CAQGPERGGTIYF
>TRBV7-2|TRBD1|TRBJ2-1|NA
TGTGCCAGCAGCTTATTGGACAGGGGGCATCTAGGGGAGCAGTTCTTC
CASSLLDRGHLGEQFF
>TRBV23-1|NA|TRBJ2-1|NA
TGCGCCAGCAGTCAGCAGGGTTGGTCCTACAATGAGCAGTTCTTC
CASSQQGWSYNEQFF
>TRBV4-1|TRBD2|TRBJ2-5|NA
TGCGCCAGCAGCCAGGGCACTAGCGGGGGGGTCTGGGAGACCCAGTACTTC
CASSQGTSGGVWETQYF
>TRBV5-1|NA|TRBJ2-5|NA
TGCGCCAGCAGCTTGGCTGGACAGCAAGAGACCCAGTACTTC
CASSLAGQQETQYF
>TRBV6-6|NA|TRBJ2-7|NA
TGTGCCAGCAGCTGGGCAGGGACCTACGAGCAGTACTTC
CASSWAGTYEQYF
>TRBV2|TRBD1|TRBJ1-5|NA
TGTGCCAGCAGAGGGACAGGAGTTCAGCCCCAGCATTTT
CASRGTGVQPQHF
>TRBV5-8|TRBD1|TRBJ2-2|NA
TGTGCCAGCCAACCCCGTGGGGGGACAGGGGCCATCACCGGGGAGCTGTTTTTT
CASQPRGGTGAITGELFF
>TRBV28|NA|TRBJ2-1|NA
TGTGCCAGCAGTCGGACACCGAGCTCCTACAATGAGCAGTTCTTC
CASSRTPSSYNEQFF
>TRBV9|NA|TRBJ2-5|NA
TGTGCCAGCAGCGTAGCGGGACTCAAAGGAGAGACCCAGTACTTC
CASSVAGLKGETQYF
>TRBV10-3|TRBD2|TRBJ2-7|NA
TGTGCCATCAGTGAGGGGACTAGCGGGGGCACGTACGAGCAGTACTTC
CAISEGTSGGTYEQYF
>TRBV7-2|NA|TRBJ1-5|once
TGTGCCAGCAGCCGGAGCAATCAGCCCCAGCATTTT
CASSRSNQPQHF
>TRBV11-2|TRBD2|TRBJ2-3|few
TGTGCCAGCAGCGCTTATAGCGGGAGGAGCACAGATACGCAGTATTTT
CASSAYSGRSTDTQYF
>TRBV5-1|NA|TRBJ2-7|NA
TGCGCCAGCAGACAGACTAGTTCCTACGAGCAGTACTTC
CASRQTSSYEQYF
>TRBV27|TRBD2|TRBJ2-3|few
TGTGCCAGCTCCAAGGGGAGGACTAGCGGGAGTACAGATACGCAGTATTTT
CASSKGRTSGSTDTQYF
>TRBV30|TRBD2|TRBJ2-3|NA
TGTGCCTGGAGTGTGATCGGGGGGAGAGATACGCAGTATTTT
CAWSVIGGRDTQYF
>TRBV7-6|TRBD1|TRBJ2-7|few
TGTGCCAGCAGCCCCGAGGGGGGGACAGGGACCGAGCAGTACTTC
CASSPEGGTGTEQYF
>TRBV29-1|TRBD2|TRBJ2-5|NA
TGCAGCGTAACTAGCGGCCAAGAGACCCAGTACTTC
CSVTSGQETQYF
>TRBV2|TRBD2|TRBJ2-3|NA
TGTGCCAGCAGCTTAGCGGGAGATACGCAGTATTTT
CASSLAGDTQYF
>TRBV28|TRBD1|TRBJ2-2|NA
TGTGCCAGCACTTACAGGGGGCGCGTCACCGGGGAGCTGTTTTTT
CASTYRGRVTGELFF
>TRBV5-4|TRBD2|TRBJ2-7|NA
TGTGCCAGCAGCTTCCGCGGGGGGACGAGCTCCTACGAGCAGTACTTC
CASSFRGGTSSYEQYF
>TRBV11-3|TRBD2|TRBJ2-1|NA
TGTGCCAGCAGCCTACGCCGGGGGGATTACAATGAGCAGTTCTTC
CASSLRRGDYNEQFF
>TRBV4-2|NA|TRBJ1-1|few
TGTGCCAGCAGCCCTCGCCAGGACATCATGAACACTGAAGCTTTCTTT
CASSPRQDIMNTEAFF
>TRBV21-1|NA|TRBJ1-2|NA
TGTGCCAGCAGCGAAAAGGGGCAGGTGGGCTATGGCTACACCTTC
CASSEKGQVGYGYTF
>TRBV28|NA|TRBJ2-7|NA
TGTGCCAGCAGAGACAGCTATGATACCTACGAGCAGTACTTC
CASRDSYDTYEQYF
>TRBV10-1|TRBD2|TRBJ2-7|NA
TGCGCCAGCAGTGTTACTACGGGAGGGCCGCGCGAGCAGTACTTC
CASSVTTGGPREQYF
>TRBV5-1|TRBD1|TRBJ2-1|NA
TGCGCCAGCAGCACGACAGGGGGAGAAGGGCAGTTCTTC
CASSTTGGEGQFF
>TRBV19|NA|TRBJ2-1|NA
TGTGCCAGTACCGTAAACAATGAGCAGTTCTTC
CASTVNNEQFF
>TRBV5-6|TRBD1|TRBJ2-6|once
TGTGCCAGCAGCAACTCGGGACAGGGGGTCTCTGGGGCCAACGTCCTGACTTTC
CASSNSGQGVSGANVLTF
>TRBV19|TRBD1|TRBJ1-2|NA
TGTGCCAGTAGTTCGTCCGGGACAGGGCACTATGGCTACACCTTC
CASSSSGTGHYGYTF
>TRBV6-1|NA|TRBJ1-1|NA
TGTGCCAGCAGTGATAGGGGCAGGAGGAACACTGAAGCTTTCTTT
CASSDRGRRNTEAFF
>TRBV5-4|NA|TRBJ1-2|NA
TGTGCCAGCAGCTTGCCGGCTACAGGCGGCTACACCTTC
CASSLPATGGYTF
>TRBV6-1|NA|TRBJ2-6|once
TGTGCCAGCAGTGAGCAGGGAGTCCTGACTTTC
CASSEQGVLTF
>TRBV7-7|TRBD2|TRBJ2-3|NA
TGTGCTAGCAGCCCCGTCGCCGGGGGGGGCCAGGCAGATACGCAGTATTTT
CASSPVAGGGQADTQYF
>TRBV18|NA|TRBJ1-1|NA
TGTGCCAGCTCACCATTAACACAGGGAAACACTGAAGCTTTCTTT
CASSPLTQGNTEAFF
>TRBV29-1|TRBD1|TRBJ1-1|NA
TGCAGCGCCCACGCAGGGGGGAACACTGAAGCTTTCTTT
CSAHAGGNTEAFF
>TRBV5-4|NA|TRBJ2-2|NA
TGTGCCAGCAGCTTCCTGGCGGGGATAGACACCGGGGAGCTGTTTTTT
CASSFLAGIDTGELFF
>TRBV29-1|TRBD2|TRBJ2-1|NA
TGCAGCGTTGAACCCTTAGGGAACCTAGCGGGATACGAGCAGTTCTTC
CSVEPLGNLAGYEQFF
>TRBV11-2|TRBD2|TRBJ2-7|once
TGTGCCAGCAGGCTAGCGGGAGACTACGAGCAGTACTTC
CASRLAGDYEQYF
>TRBV5-1|TRBD1|TRBJ2-5|NA
TGCGCCAGCAGCTTCCGGGACAGAAGTCAAGAGACCCAGTACTTC
CASSFRDRSQETQYF
>TRBV19|NA|TRBJ2-1|NA
TGTGCCAGTAGTCCCCCGAGGAGGGAGTTCGGCAATGAGCAGTTCTTC
CASSPPRREFGNEQFF
>TRBV6-1|TRBD1|TRBJ2-2|NA
TGTGCCAGCAGGCGGGACAGGGTGGGCACCGGGGAGCTGTTTTTT
CASRRDRVGTGELFF
>TRBV28|TRBD2|TRBJ2-3|NA
TGTGCCAGCAGTTCGGGACTAGCGGGCGCAGATACGCAGTATTTT
CASSSGLAGADTQYF
>TRBV6-6|NA|TRBJ2-5|NA
TGTGCCAGCACCCCAGGGGGGGAGACCCAGTACTTC
CASTPGGETQYF
>TRBV5-6|NA|TRBJ2-1|NA
TGTGCCAGCAGCCCCGGGGTGAGCTCCTACAATGAGCAGTTCTTC
CASSPGVSSYNEQFF
>TRBV15|TRBD1|TRBJ2-3|NA
TGTGCCACCAGCAGAGATTGGGAACAGGGGATACTCACAGATACGCAGTATTTT
CATSRDWEQGILTDTQYF
>TRBV2|NA|TRBJ2-4|NA
TGTGCCAGCAGTCCGGGACAACCCAATACCCTAGCCAAAAACATTCAGTACTTC
CASSPGQPNTLAKNIQYF
>TRBV9|NA|TRBJ2-1|NA
TGTGCCAGCAGCGTAGCTGGAGCTAGGGGTCTCGGTGAGCAGTTCTTC
CASSVAGARGLGEQFF